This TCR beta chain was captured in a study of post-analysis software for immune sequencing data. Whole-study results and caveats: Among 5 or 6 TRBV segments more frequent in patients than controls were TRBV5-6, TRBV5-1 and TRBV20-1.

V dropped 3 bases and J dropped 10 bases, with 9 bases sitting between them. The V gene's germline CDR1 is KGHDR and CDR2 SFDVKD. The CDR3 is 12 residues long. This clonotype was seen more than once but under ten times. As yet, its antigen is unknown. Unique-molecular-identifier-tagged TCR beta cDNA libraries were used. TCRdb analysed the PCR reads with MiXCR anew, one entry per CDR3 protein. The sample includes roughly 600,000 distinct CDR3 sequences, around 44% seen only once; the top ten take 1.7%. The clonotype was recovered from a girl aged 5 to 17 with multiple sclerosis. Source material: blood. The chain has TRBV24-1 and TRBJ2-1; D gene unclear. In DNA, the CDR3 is TGTGCCACCAGTGATGCGTACAGAGAGCAGTTCTTC. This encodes CATSDAYREQFF.